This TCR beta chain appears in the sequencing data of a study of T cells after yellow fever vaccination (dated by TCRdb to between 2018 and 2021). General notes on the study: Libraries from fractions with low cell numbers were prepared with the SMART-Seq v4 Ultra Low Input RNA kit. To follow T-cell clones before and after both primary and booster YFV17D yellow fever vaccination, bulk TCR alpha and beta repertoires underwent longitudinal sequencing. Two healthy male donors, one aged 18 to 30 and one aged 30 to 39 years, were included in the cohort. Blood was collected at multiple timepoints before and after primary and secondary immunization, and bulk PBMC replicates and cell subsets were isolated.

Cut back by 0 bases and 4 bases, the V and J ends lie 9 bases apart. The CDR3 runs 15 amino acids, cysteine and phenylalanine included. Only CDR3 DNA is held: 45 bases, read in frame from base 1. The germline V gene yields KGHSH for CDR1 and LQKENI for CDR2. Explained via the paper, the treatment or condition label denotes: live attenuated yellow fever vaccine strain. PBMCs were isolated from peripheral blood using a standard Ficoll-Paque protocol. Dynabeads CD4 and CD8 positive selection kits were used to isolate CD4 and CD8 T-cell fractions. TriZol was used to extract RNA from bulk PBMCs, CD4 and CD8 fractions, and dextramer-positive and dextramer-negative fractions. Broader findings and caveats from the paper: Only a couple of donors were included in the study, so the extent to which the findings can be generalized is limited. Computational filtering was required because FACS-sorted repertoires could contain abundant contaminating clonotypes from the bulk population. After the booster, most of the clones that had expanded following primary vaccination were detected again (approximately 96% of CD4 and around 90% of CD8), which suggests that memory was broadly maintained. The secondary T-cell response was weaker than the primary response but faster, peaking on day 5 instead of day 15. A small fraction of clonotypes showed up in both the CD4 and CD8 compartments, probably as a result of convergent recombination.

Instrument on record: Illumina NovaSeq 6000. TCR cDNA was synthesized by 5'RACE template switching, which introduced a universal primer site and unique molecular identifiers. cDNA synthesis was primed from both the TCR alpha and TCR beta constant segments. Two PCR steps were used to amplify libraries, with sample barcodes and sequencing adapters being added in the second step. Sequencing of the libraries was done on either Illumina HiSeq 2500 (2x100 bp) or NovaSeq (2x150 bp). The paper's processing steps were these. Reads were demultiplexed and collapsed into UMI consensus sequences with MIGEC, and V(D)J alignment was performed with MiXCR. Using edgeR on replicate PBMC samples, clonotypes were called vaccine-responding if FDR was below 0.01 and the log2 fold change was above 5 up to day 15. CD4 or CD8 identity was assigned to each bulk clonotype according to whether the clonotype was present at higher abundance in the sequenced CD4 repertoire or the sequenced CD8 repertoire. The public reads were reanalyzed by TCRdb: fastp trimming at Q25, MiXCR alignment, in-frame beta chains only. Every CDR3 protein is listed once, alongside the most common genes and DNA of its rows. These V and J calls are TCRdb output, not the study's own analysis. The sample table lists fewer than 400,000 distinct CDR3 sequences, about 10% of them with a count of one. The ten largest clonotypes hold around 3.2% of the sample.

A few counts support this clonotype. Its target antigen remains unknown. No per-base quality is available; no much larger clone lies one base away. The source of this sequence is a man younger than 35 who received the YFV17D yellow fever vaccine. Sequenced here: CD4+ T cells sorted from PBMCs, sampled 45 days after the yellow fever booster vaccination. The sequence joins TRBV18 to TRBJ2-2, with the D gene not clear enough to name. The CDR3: CASSPPNRSTGELFF. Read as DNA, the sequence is TGTGCCAGCTCACCACCAAACAGATCCACCGGGGAGCTGTTTTTT.